Each of the 31 T cell receptor beta chains below was sequenced from the same sample in a study of identical twins. MiXCR, applied by TCRdb to the 5' RACE reads, yields one record per CDR3 protein. The sample has roughly 720,000 distinct CDR3 sequences, 15% to 20% seen once; the top ten hold about an eighth. In addition, the sample was reused for a study of T cells expressing NK-cell markers.

Specimen: PBMCs. The receptors were sampled from a woman aged 18 to 35 in good health.

The CDR3 DNA is TGTGCCAGCAGCGCCACTAGCGGGGGTCTCTTAGGACAGTTCTTC. Translated: CASSATSGGLLGQFF. The rearrangement links TRBV9 to TRBJ2-1; TRBD2 matches at 11 bases. V shed 3 bases, J shed 13 bases, and the junction held 12 bases outside the gene matches. The CDR3 is 15 amino acids. Germline loops: CDR1 SGDLS, CDR2 YYNGEE.

The J gene is TRBJ1-2, the V gene TRBV25-1; D is perhaps TRBD1 (5 bases). CDR1 and CDR2 (germline): MGHDK, SYGVNS. Trimming took off 3 bases at V and 4 bases at J, with 12 bases between the two ends. The CDR3 extends over 14 amino acids. This CDR3 reads CASSEGGFSYGYTF. The CDR3 DNA sequence: TGTGCCAGCAGTGAGGGGGGGTTTAGCTATGGCTACACCTTC.

Regarding this clonotype: One end of the junction varies from germline; a read error may be responsible. The chain links TRBV4-3 to TRBJ2-1, with TRBD1 matching 10 bases. There are 16 residues in the CDR3. Germline CDR1 is LGHNA and CDR2 is YSLEER. The chain's CDR3 is CASSQDRDRGYNEQIF. CDR3 sequence (DNA): TGCGCCAGCAGCCAAGATCGGGACAGGGGTTACAATGAGCAGATCTTC.

The chain links TRBV7-2 to TRBJ1-6; D is ambiguous. Germline V gene lookup returns CDR1 SGHTA and CDR2 FQGNSA. The CDR3 is made up of 13 amino acids. V lost 6 bases and J lost 9, with 12 bases in between. The CDR3 protein is CASRDYDGSPLHF. The CDR3 bases are TGTGCCAGCAGGGATTACGACGGTTCACCCCTCCACTTT.

The DNA for the CDR3 is TGTGCCAGCAGTTACGGGGCTAGCCGTTACAATGAGCAGTTCTTC. This sequence encodes CASSYGASRYNEQFF. This chain joins TRBV6-5 and TRBJ2-1; the D gene could be TRBD1 or TRBD2 (5 bases each). Per the germline V gene, CDR1 is MNHEY and CDR2 is SVGAGI. This CDR3 has 15 residues. V lost 2 bases and J lost 4, with 12 bases in between.

J is TRBJ2-5 and V is TRBV7-2, with 8 bases that match TRBD1. CDR1 is SGHTA and CDR2 is FQGNSA in the germline V gene. The CDR3 totals 16 residues. V was pared by 1 base and J by 5 bases, with 9 bases of the junction left unmatched. CDR3 DNA: TGTGCCAGCAGCTTAGAAGGGACAGGTTTTTCGGAGACCCAGTACTTC. It is translated as CASSLEGTGFSETQYF. Full variable domain (missing parts from reference TRBV7-2 and TRBJ2-5): GAGVSQSPSNKVTEKGKDVELRCDPISGHTALYWYRQSLGQGLEFLIYFQGNSAPDKSGLPSDRFSAERTGGSVSTLTIQRTQQEDSAVYLCASSLEGTGFSETQYFGPGTRLLVL.

Written as DNA, the CDR3 is TGTGCCCCCCAGTCGGAGCACCCCAGTGAGCAGTACTTC. Amino acids: CAPQSEHPSEQYF. This chain uses TRBV24-1 with TRBJ2-7; D call uncertain. Germline CDR1 is KGHDR and CDR2 is SFDVKD. This CDR3 is 13 amino acids long. Between the trimmed V and J ends, which lost 12 bases and 7 bases, there was a span of 21 bases.

As to this clonotype: A read error may explain this, as a much larger clone is one base away. This rearrangement joins TRBV12-3 or TRBV12-4 to TRBJ2-1; TRBD2 aligns across 7 bases. CDR3 length equals 15 residues. V was pared by 8 bases and J by 4 bases, with 11 bases of the junction left unmatched. The CDR3, as DNA: TGTGCCAGCGACGAAGCGGGATTCGGTTACAATGAGCAGTTCTTC. Protein sequence: CASDEAGFGYNEQFF.

The rearrangement links TRBV12-3 or TRBV12-4 to TRBJ1-1, with a tentative D call TRBD1 (6 bases). This CDR3 spans 13 amino acids. V lost 6 bases and J lost 7, with 15 bases in between. The CDR3 here is CASRPRGRIEAFF. The DNA for the CDR3 is TGTGCCAGCAGGCCCCGGGGGCGAATTGAAGCTTTCTTT.

This clonotype was seen a handful of times. V usage is TRBV9 and J usage is TRBJ1-6, with D hard to call. Germline CDR1 reads SGDLS; CDR2 reads YYNGEE. The CDR3 is 14 residues long. Trimming shortened V by 0 bases and J by 7 bases, and 8 bases separated the two germline ends. CDR3 in DNA: TGTGCCAGCAGCGTAGATCCTGGGAATTCACCCCTCCACTTT. It codes for CASSVDPGNSPLHF. Using reference TRBV9 and TRBJ1-6 for the parts outside the CDR3, the full variable domain is DSGVTQTPKHLITATGQRVTLRCSPRSGDLSVYWYQQSLDQGLQFLIQYYNGEERAKGNILERFSAQQFPDLHSELNLSSLELGDSALYFCASSVDPGNSPLHFGNGTRLTVT.

This clonotype has a single count. The genes are TRBV19 and TRBJ2-7; D might be TRBD2 (5 bases). This CDR3 has 12 amino acids. Germline CDR1 is LNHDA and CDR2 is SQIVND (reference sequence). Trimming took 2 bases from V and 5 from J, leaving 7 bases between them. The CDR3 coding sequence is TGTGCCAGTAGTATACCCGGGAACGAGCAGTACTTC. This codes for CASSIPGNEQYF.

The chain has TRBV20-1 and TRBJ1-2, with D possibly matching TRBD1 (6 bases). CDR3 length: 13 residues. Germline CDR1 DFQATT, CDR2 SNEGSKA (reference sequence). Trimming shortened V by 5 bases and J by 6 bases, and 16 bases separated the two germline ends. CDR3 protein: CSALYRVGDGYTF. CDR3 bases: TGCAGTGCTCTATACAGGGTAGGGGATGGCTACACCTTC.

The V call is TRBV7-9, the J call TRBJ2-3; TRBD1 or TRBD2 may be the D gene (5 bases each). Trimming removed 5 bases from V and 3 bases from J, with 15 bases in between. CDR3 size: 15 residues. Germline V gene sequence: CDR1 SEHNR, CDR2 FQNEAQ (reference sequence). This CDR3 reads CASSPGPYRTDTQYF. The DNA of the CDR3 is TGTGCCAGCAGCCCGGGACCTTATAGGACAGATACGCAGTATTTT.

This clonotype occurred many times. The rearrangement joins TRBV10-3 to TRBJ2-7; D perhaps matches TRBD2 (6 bases). Trimming pared 2 bases from V and 4 bases from J, leaving 6 bases between. The CDR3 has 12 residues. Germline V gives CDR1 ENHRY, CDR2 SYGVKD. The CDR3 nucleotides read TGTGCCATCAGTGAGCGGGAGTACGAGCAGTACTTC. Translating gives CAISEREYEQYF.

This clonotype was seen only a few times. V is TRBV20-1 and J is TRBJ2-1; 9 bases agree with TRBD1. The germline V gene has CDR1 DFQATT and CDR2 SNEGSKA (reference sequence). V gave up 6 bases and J gave up 7 bases; unmatched junction bases: 7. The length of the CDR3 is 13 residues. The CDR3 spells CSAIGTGLNEQFF. CDR3 DNA sequence: TGCAGTGCCATCGGGACAGGGCTGAATGAGCAGTTCTTC.

Ten or more counts support this clonotype. CDR3 DNA sequence: TGTGCCAGCAGCTCCGGACAGGGTGTTACTGAAGCTTTCTTT. Translation: CASSSGQGVTEAFF. This rearrangement joins TRBV12-3 or TRBV12-4 to TRBJ1-1; 8 positions match TRBD1. The CDR3 spans 14 residues. Trimming cost V 6 bases and J 5 bases; bases outside gene matches: 8.

This clonotype has a handful of counts. The genes are TRBV5-1 and TRBJ2-4; no clear D. The CDR3 runs to 14 residues. Between the trimmed V and J ends, which lost 0 bases and 0 bases, there was a span of 4 bases. Germline values: CDR1 SGHRS, CDR2 YFSETQ. CDR3 in amino acids: CASSLDPAKNIQYF. Written as DNA, the CDR3 is TGCGCCAGCAGCTTGGATCCAGCCAAAAACATTCAGTACTTC.

This chain connects TRBV30 to TRBJ1-1, with D perhaps matching TRBD1 (6 bases). Germline values: CDR1 GTSNPN, CDR2 SVGIG (reference sequence). The CDR3 has 14 amino acids. Trimming took 3 bases from V and 1 from J, leaving 12 bases between them. The CDR3 reads CAWSISTGNTEAFF. CDR3 in DNA: TGTGCCTGGAGCATATCGACAGGGAACACTGAAGCTTTCTTT.

This clonotype showed up just a few times. This chain uses TRBV20-1 with TRBJ2-4; D may correspond to TRBD1 or TRBD2 (5 bases each). The CDR3 totals 15 residues. The germline V and J ends were trimmed by 7 bases and 7 bases, with 23 bases remaining between them. Germline V gene data show CDR1 as DFQATT and CDR2 as SNEGSKA (reference sequence). The CDR3: CSVSRDADRGNIQYF. The CDR3 DNA is TGCAGTGTCTCCCGGGACGCCGACCGAGGGAACATTCAGTACTTC.

The sample holds a few counts of this clonotype. This rearrangement joins TRBV9 to TRBJ2-1, with 8 bases fitting TRBD2. CDR1 SGDLS and CDR2 YYNGEE come from the germline V gene. The CDR3 is 15 amino acids. J lost 3 bases, V lost 0 bases, and 2 bases had no gene match. The DNA of the CDR3 is TGTGCCAGCAGCGTAGAGGGGACTAGCTACAATGAGCAGTTCTTC. It translates to CASSVEGTSYNEQFF.

The chain couples TRBV20-1 to TRBJ2-1; D unclear. In germline, CDR1 is DFQATT, CDR2 SNEGSKA (reference sequence). This CDR3 is 12 amino acids long. Trimming took off 2 bases at V and 6 bases at J, with 8 bases between the two ends. The CDR3 DNA is TGCAGTGCTAGAACTATTACCAATGAGCAGTTCTTC. It is translated as CSARTITNEQFF.

CDR3 region: CASSLISGGDGYTF. The CDR3 DNA sequence: TGCGCCAGCAGCTTAATCAGTGGAGGGGACGGCTACACCTTC. This chain joins TRBV5-1 and TRBJ1-2; the D gene is possibly TRBD1 (5 bases). The CDR3 contains 14 residues. Trimming left V 2 bases short and J 8 bases short, with 16 bases between. CDR1 and CDR2 from the germline V gene are SGHRS and YFSETQ. Based on the CDR3 plus reference TRBV5-1 and TRBJ1-2, the full variable domain is KAGVTQTPRYLIKTRGQQVTLSCSPISGHRSVSWYQQTPGQGLQFLFEYFSETQRNKGNFPGRFSGRQFSNSRSEMNVSTLELGDSALYLCASSLISGGDGYTFGSGTRLTVV.

The gene calls are TRBV18 and TRBJ2-7; D is ambiguous. Germline loops: CDR1 KGHSH, CDR2 LQKENI. Trimming removed 3 bases from V and 0 bases from J, with 6 bases in between. This CDR3 spans 13 amino acids. CDR3 loop: CASSPENSYEQYF. The CDR3 DNA sequence: TGTGCCAGCTCACCCGAAAACTCCTACGAGCAGTACTTC.

This clonotype showed up just a few times. The chain carries TRBV20-1 and TRBJ2-1, with 9 bases identical to TRBD1. The CDR3 is made up of 14 amino acids. Unmatched junction bases numbered 6, after V lost 6 bases and J lost 3 bases. CDR1 DFQATT and CDR2 SNEGSKA come from the germline V gene (reference sequence). CDR3 bases: TGCAGTGCCATGACAGGGGGGATCTACAATGAGCAGTTCTTC. It specifies CSAMTGGIYNEQFF.

The sample holds a few counts of this clonotype. The rearrangement joins TRBV5-1 to TRBJ2-7, with 9 bases aligning to TRBD1. Unmatched junction bases numbered 20, after V lost 4 bases and J lost 6 bases. The germline CDR1 and CDR2 sequences are SGHRS and YFSETQ. The CDR3 is 18 residues long. This CDR3 is CASSPRVSGQGKEGEQYF. CDR3 nucleotide sequence: TGCGCCAGCAGCCCCAGGGTTTCGGGACAGGGCAAGGAAGGCGAGCAGTACTTC.

The V gene is TRBV7-9, the J gene TRBJ2-7; perhaps TRBD2 as D (5 bases). V dropped 0 bases and J dropped 5 bases, with 8 bases sitting between them. Germline CDR1 reads SEHNR; CDR2 reads FQNEAQ (reference sequence). This CDR3 region has 13 residues. The CDR3 protein is CASSLAREDEQYF. The DNA of the CDR3 is TGTGCCAGCAGCTTAGCGAGGGAAGACGAGCAGTACTTC.

This clonotype was counted a few times. The V gene is TRBV3-1, the J gene TRBJ2-7; TRBD2 might be the D (5 bases). CDR1 and CDR2 (germline): LGHDT, YNNKEL (reference sequence). The CDR3 runs 14 residues. The germline V and J ends were trimmed by 4 bases and 4 bases, with 14 bases remaining between them. CDR3 DNA: TGTGCCAGCAGCCCTCTTGGGAGTGGGTACGAGCAGTACTTC. Translated: CASSPLGSGYEQYF.

V usage is TRBV7-2 and J usage is TRBJ2-1; TRBD1 matches at 7 bases. V gave up 8 bases and J gave up 9 bases; unmatched junction bases: 10. CDR1 and CDR2 from the germline V gene are SGHTA and FQGNSA. CDR3 length: 13 amino acids. Written as DNA, the CDR3 is TGTGCCAGCCGACAGGGCTCTAGGAGTGAGCAGTTCTTC. This sequence encodes CASRQGSRSEQFF.

This clonotype was counted once. This sequence joins TRBV5-1 and TRBJ2-3; the match to TRBD2 covers 10 bases. Unmatched junction bases numbered 9, after V lost 5 bases and J lost 6 bases. CDR1 is SGHRS and CDR2 is YFSETQ in the germline V gene. This CDR3 comprises 15 residues. DNA of the CDR3: TGCGCCAGCAGGTTGAGCGGGGGGGCGTCTGATACGCAGTATTTT. Translation gives CASRLSGGASDTQYF.

This clonotype has a handful of counts. This rearrangement joins TRBV2 to TRBJ1-2; TRBD1 might be the D (6 bases). The CDR3 loop spans 15 amino acids. The germline V and J ends were trimmed by 1 base and 4 bases, with 13 bases remaining between them. Per the germline V gene, CDR1 is SNHLY and CDR2 is FYNNEI. CDR3 protein: CASSEVGGGGYGYTF. The CDR3 DNA reads TGTGCCAGCAGTGAAGTTGGAGGGGGAGGCTATGGCTACACCTTC.

Details on this clonotype: Relative to the germline gene, one junction end is altered; a read error may explain this. V gene TRBV20-1 combines with J gene TRBJ2-1; 12 bases match TRBD2. This CDR3 has 16 amino acids. Germline V lookup: CDR1 DFQATT, CDR2 SNEGSKA (reference sequence). CDR3 DNA: TGCAGTGCGAGAGGACTAGCGGGATCGTCATACAATGAGCAGTTCTTC. Protein sequence: CSARGLAGSSYNEQFF.